The rows below give T cell receptor beta chains drawn from one sample of a study of T cells in Graves' hyperthyroidism and ophthalmopathy. One entry per CDR3 protein, called by TCRdb with MiXCR from the multiplex PCR reads. The table shows fewer than 350,000 distinct CDR3 sequences, with about 19% occurring only once. Sequenced input: blood. These receptors originate from a man between 45 and 60 years old with Graves' ophthalmopathy. Both conserved end residues are part of each CDR3. The order of the fields is CDR3 protein, V gene, J gene.

CDR3 protein: CSADRANTGELFF; V gene: TRBV29-1; J gene: TRBJ2-2
CDR3 protein: CASSYSGTEYNEQFF; V gene: TRBV6-6; J gene: TRBJ2-1
CDR3 protein: CASSPNYRTSPTAREQYF; V gene: TRBV27; J gene: TRBJ2-7
CDR3 protein: CASSQDRDRDFSYEQYF; V gene: TRBV4-1; J gene: TRBJ2-7
CDR3 protein: CASSLGQGGYTF; V gene: TRBV12-3/TRBV12-4; J gene: TRBJ1-2
CDR3 protein: CASSVGGGTGELFF; V gene: TRBV9; J gene: TRBJ2-2
CDR3 protein: CAWSVAGEAFF; V gene: TRBV30; J gene: TRBJ1-1
CDR3 protein: CASSVAGGADTQYF; V gene: TRBV19; J gene: TRBJ2-3
CDR3 protein: CASRKRAGPDGSDTQYF; V gene: TRBV5-5; J gene: TRBJ2-3
CDR3 protein: CASSSGGKGVNNEQFF; V gene: TRBV19; J gene: TRBJ2-1
CDR3 protein: CASSFSASYNEQFF; V gene: TRBV7-6; J gene: TRBJ2-1
CDR3 protein: CASSVGQSNTGELFF; V gene: TRBV9; J gene: TRBJ2-2
CDR3 protein: CASSSTSYNGQFF; V gene: TRBV11-3; J gene: TRBJ2-1
CDR3 protein: CASSVGSLGYTF; V gene: TRBV2; J gene: TRBJ1-2
CDR3 protein: CASNPIVLVEGETQYF; V gene: TRBV28; J gene: TRBJ2-5
CDR3 protein: CASSGQGGKNIQYF; V gene: TRBV3-1; J gene: TRBJ2-4
CDR3 protein: CASSRDPEHEKLFF; V gene: TRBV7-9; J gene: TRBJ1-4
CDR3 protein: CASIPGQGRNQPQHF; V gene: TRBV19; J gene: TRBJ1-5
CDR3 protein: CASRTGGGTDTQYF; V gene: TRBV10-3; J gene: TRBJ2-3
CDR3 protein: CASSLSPQEYGYTF; V gene: TRBV7-3; J gene: TRBJ1-2
CDR3 protein: CSARPGQYYGYTF; V gene: TRBV20-1; J gene: TRBJ1-2
CDR3 protein: CASSLEVGFGQPQHF; V gene: TRBV28; J gene: TRBJ1-5
CDR3 protein: CASSLSGRSTDTQYF; V gene: TRBV5-6; J gene: TRBJ2-3
CDR3 protein: CASSLTGRAGNTIYF; V gene: TRBV12-3/TRBV12-4; J gene: TRBJ1-3
CDR3 protein: CASSGSGTGEKLFF; V gene: TRBV6-1; J gene: TRBJ1-4
CDR3 protein: CASSLWAGGTEAFF; V gene: TRBV28; J gene: TRBJ1-1
CDR3 protein: CASSNPTGGGWQYF; V gene: TRBV4-1; J gene: TRBJ2-7
CDR3 protein: CASSSGPVLSYEQYF; V gene: TRBV7-2; J gene: TRBJ2-7
CDR3 protein: CSASPGSGRGYEQYF; V gene: TRBV20-1; J gene: TRBJ2-7
CDR3 protein: CASSYSSRTEAQYF; V gene: TRBV6-6; J gene: TRBJ2-5
CDR3 protein: CASSLTPGHSTDTQYF; V gene: TRBV7-2; J gene: TRBJ2-3
CDR3 protein: CATSRVERDYEQYF; V gene: TRBV15; J gene: TRBJ2-7
CDR3 protein: CAILQEMVAGTKNEQFF; V gene: TRBV10-3; J gene: TRBJ2-1
CDR3 protein: CASSLRAGFQPQHF; V gene: TRBV28; J gene: TRBJ1-5
CDR3 protein: CASKEGTGELFF; V gene: TRBV5-1; J gene: TRBJ2-2
CDR3 protein: CASSQQRNTDTQYF; V gene: TRBV3-1; J gene: TRBJ2-3
CDR3 protein: CASSASHRAHGYTF; V gene: TRBV6-1; J gene: TRBJ1-2
CDR3 protein: CSARDGAREWTGELFF; V gene: TRBV20-1; J gene: TRBJ2-2
CDR3 protein: CASSPGLATTGELFF; V gene: TRBV5-1; J gene: TRBJ2-2